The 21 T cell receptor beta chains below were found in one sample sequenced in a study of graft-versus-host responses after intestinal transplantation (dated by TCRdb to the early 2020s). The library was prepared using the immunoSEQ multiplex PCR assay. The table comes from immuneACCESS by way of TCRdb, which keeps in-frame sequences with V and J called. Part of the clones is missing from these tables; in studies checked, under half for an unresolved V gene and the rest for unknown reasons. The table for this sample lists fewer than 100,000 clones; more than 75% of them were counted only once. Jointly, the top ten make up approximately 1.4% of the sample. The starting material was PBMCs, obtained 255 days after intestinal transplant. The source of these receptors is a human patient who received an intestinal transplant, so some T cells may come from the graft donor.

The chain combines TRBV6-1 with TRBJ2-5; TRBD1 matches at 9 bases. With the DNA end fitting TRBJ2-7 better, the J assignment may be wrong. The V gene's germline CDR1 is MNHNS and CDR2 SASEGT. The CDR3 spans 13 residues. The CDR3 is CASIRGQGNEQYF. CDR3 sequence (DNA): TGTGCCAGCATTAGGGGACAGGGAAACGAGCAGTACTTC.

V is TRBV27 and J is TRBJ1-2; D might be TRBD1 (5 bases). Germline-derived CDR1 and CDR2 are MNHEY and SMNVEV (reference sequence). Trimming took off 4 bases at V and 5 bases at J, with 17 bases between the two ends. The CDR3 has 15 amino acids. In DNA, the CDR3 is TGTGCCAGCAGTTCGATCCCGGAGGGGTTTTATGGCTACACCTTC. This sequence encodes CASSSIPEGFYGYTF.

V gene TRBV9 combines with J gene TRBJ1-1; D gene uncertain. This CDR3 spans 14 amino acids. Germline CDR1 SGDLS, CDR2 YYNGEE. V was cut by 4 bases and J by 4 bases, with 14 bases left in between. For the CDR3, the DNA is TGTGCCAGCAGCCCCGAGGTGGGGAGCACTGAAGCTTTCTTT. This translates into CASSPEVGSTEAFF.

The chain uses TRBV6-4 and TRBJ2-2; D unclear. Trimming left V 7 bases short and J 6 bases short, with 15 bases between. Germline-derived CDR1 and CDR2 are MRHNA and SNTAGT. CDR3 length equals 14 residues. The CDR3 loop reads CASKADEPAGELFF. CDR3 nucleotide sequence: TGTGCCAGCAAAGCCGACGAGCCCGCCGGGGAGCTGTTTTTT.

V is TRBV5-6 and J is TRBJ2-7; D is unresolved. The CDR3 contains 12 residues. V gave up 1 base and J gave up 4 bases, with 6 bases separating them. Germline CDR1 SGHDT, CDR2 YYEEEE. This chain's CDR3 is CASSLFGYEQYF. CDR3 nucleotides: TGTGCCAGCAGCTTGTTCGGTTACGAGCAGTACTTC.

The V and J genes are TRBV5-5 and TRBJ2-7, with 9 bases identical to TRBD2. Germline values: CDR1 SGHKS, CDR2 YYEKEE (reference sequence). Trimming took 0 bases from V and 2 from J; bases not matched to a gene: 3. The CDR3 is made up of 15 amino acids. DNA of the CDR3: TGTGCCAGCAGCTTGGCGACTAGCGGCACCTACGAGCAGTACTTC. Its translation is CASSLATSGTYEQYF.

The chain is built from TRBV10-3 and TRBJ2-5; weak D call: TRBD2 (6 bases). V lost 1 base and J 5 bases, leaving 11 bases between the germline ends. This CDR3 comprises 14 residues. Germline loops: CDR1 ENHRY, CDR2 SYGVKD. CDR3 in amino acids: CAISEFRRAETQYF. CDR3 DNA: TGTGCCATCAGTGAGTTCAGGAGGGCGGAGACCCAGTACTTC.

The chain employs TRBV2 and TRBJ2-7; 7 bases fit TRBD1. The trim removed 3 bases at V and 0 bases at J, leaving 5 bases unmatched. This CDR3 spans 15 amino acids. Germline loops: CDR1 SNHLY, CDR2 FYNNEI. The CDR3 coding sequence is TGTGCCAGCAGTGATAGGGGGCTCCTCTCCTACGAGCAGTACGTC. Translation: CASSDRGLLSYEQYV.

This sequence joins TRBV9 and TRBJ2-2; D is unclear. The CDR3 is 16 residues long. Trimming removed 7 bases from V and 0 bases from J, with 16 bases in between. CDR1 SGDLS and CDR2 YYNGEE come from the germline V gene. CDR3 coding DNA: TGTGCCAGCTCCCGAGCCCGGTTCGCGAACACCGGGGAGCTGTTTTTT. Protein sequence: CASSRARFANTGELFF.

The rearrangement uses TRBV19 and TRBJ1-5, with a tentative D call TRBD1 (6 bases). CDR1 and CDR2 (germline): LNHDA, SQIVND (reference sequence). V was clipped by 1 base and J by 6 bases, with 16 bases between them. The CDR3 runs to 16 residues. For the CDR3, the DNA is TGTGCCAGTAGTATAGGAGGGGGGCAGGGAAGTCAGCCCCAGCATTTT. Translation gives CASSIGGGQGSQPQHF.

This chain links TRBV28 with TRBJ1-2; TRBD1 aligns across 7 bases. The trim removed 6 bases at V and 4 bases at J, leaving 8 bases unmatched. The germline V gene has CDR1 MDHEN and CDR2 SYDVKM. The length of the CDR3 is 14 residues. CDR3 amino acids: CASSRPPGGYGYTF. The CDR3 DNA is TGTGCCAGCAGCCGGCCCCCAGGGGGCTATGGCTACACCTTC.

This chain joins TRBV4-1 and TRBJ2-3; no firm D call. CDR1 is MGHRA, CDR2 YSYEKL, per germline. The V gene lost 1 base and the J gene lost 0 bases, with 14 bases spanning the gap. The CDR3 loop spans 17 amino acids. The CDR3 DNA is TGCGCCAGCAGCCAAGGCCTCGGGTTAACTAGCACAGATACGCAGTATTTT. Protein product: CASSQGLGLTSTDTQYF.

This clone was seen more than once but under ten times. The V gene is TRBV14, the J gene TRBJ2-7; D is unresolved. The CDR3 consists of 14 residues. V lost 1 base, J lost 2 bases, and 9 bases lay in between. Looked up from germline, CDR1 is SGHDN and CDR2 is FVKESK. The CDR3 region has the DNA TGTGCCAGCAGCCAAGCCAGATTCCCCTACGAGCAGTACTTC. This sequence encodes CASSQARFPYEQYF.

As DNA, the CDR3 is TGTGCCAGCAGCTCGTTAAAAGGACAGGGTCCCTACGAGCAGTACTTC. As protein: CASSSLKGQGPYEQYF. The V call is TRBV11-2, the J call TRBJ2-7, with 8 nucleotides matching TRBD1. This CDR3 has 16 residues. Losses at the gene ends were 4 bases for V and 2 bases for J; bases not matched to a gene: 10. The V gene's germline CDR1 is SGHAT and CDR2 FQNNGV.

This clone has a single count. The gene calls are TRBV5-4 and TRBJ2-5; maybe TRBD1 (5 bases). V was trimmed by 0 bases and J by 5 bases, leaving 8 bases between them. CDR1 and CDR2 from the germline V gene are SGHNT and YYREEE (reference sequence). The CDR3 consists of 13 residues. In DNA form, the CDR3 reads TGTGCCAGCAGCTTGGAGGGGCCGGAGACCCAGTACTTC. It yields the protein CASSLEGPETQYF. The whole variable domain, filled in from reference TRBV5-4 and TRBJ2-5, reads ETGVTQSPTHLIKTRGQQVTLRCSSQSGHNTVSWYQQALGQGPQFIFQYYREEENGRGNFPPRFSGLQFPNYSSELNVNALELDDSALYLCASSLEGPETQYFGPGTRLLVL.

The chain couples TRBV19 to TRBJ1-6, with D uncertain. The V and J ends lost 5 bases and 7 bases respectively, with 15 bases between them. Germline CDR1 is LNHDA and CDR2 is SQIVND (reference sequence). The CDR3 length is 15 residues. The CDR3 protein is CASSLSLGWNSPLHF. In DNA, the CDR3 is TGTGCCAGTAGTTTAAGCTTGGGGTGGAATTCACCCCTCCACTTT.

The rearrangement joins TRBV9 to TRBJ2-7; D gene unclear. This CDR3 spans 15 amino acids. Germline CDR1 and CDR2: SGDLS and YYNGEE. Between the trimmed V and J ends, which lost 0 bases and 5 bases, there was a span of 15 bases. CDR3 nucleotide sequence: TGTGCCAGCAGCGTAGCCGGGCAGTCTAACGACGAGCAGTACTTC. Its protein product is CASSVAGQSNDEQYF. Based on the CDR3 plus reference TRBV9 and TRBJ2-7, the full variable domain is DSGVTQTPKHLITATGQRVTLRCSPRSGDLSVYWYQQSLDQGLQFLIQYYNGEERAKGNILERFSAQQFPDLHSELNLSSLELGDSALYFCASSVAGQSNDEQYFGPGTRLTVT.

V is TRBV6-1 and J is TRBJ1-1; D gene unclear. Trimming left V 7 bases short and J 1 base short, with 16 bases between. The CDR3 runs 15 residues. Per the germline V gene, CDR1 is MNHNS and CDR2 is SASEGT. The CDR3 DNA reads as TGTGCCAGCAAACCTCTGGGTACAGCGAACACTGAAGCTTTCTTT. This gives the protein CASKPLGTANTEAFF.

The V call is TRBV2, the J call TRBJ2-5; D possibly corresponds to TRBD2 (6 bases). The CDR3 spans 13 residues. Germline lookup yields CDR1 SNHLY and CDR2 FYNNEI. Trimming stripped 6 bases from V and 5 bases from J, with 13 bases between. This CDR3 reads CASRWRGGETQYF. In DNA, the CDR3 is TGTGCCAGCAGATGGAGGGGTGGGGAGACCCAGTACTTC.

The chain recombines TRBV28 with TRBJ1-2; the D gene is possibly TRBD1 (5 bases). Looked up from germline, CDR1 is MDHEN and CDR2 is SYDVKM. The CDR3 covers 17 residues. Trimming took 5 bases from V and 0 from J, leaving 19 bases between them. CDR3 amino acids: CASSPGHREAANYGYTF. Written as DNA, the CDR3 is TGTGCCAGCAGTCCTGGACACCGGGAGGCCGCTAACTATGGCTACACCTTC.

The CDR3 DNA follows: TGTGCCAGCAGCTTATGGGCAGCTAGCACAGATACGCAGTATTTT. Residues: CASSLWAASTDTQYF. This rearrangement joins TRBV7-9 to TRBJ2-3; D is unclear. The V and J ends lost 2 bases and 0 bases respectively, with 9 bases between them. Per the germline V gene, CDR1 is SEHNR and CDR2 is FQNEAQ (reference sequence). The CDR3 has 15 residues.